The 31 T cell receptor beta chains listed next were all sequenced from one sample in a study of blood T cell repertoires in COVID-19. This table comes from immunoSEQ multiplex PCR, and its TCRdb copy is limited to in-frame clones, with some not included. The table lists 200,000 to 300,000 clones, around 85% of them singletons. Sequencing was carried out using peripheral blood. Receptor source: a man older than 75 with acute or convalescent COVID-19.

The chain recombines TRBV10-2 with TRBJ1-1, with 7 bases that match TRBD1. The CDR3 contains 16 residues. Germline CDR1 is WSHSY and CDR2 is SAAADI. The ends lost 10 bases at V and 2 bases at J; junction bases unmatched: 16. The CDR3 nucleotides read TGCGCCACATCTGATCACCGCCAGGGGGGTAACACTGAAGCTTTCTTT. This translates into CATSDHRQGGNTEAFF.

The chain has TRBV14 and TRBJ1-3; D perhaps matches TRBD1 (5 bases). CDR3 size: 16 residues. The V end lost 4 bases, the J end lost 5 bases, and 18 bases lay between the germline ends. The germline CDR1 and CDR2 sequences are SGHDN and FVKESK. The CDR3: CASSPLQGNKRNTIYF. DNA for the CDR3: TGTGCCAGCAGCCCACTTCAGGGAAACAAAAGAAACACCATATATTTT.

V is TRBV7-9 and J is TRBJ1-6; no clear D. Trimming took 0 bases from V and 2 from J, leaving 8 bases between them. Germline V gives CDR1 SEHNR, CDR2 FQNEAQ (reference sequence). The CDR3 covers 16 residues. The CDR3 loop reads CASSLANQAYNSPLHF. In nucleotides, the CDR3 is TGTGCCAGCAGCTTAGCTAATCAGGCCTATAATTCACCCCTCCACTTT.

J is TRBJ1-1 and V is TRBV6-6; the D gene is possibly TRBD1 (6 bases). CDR1 and CDR2 from the germline V gene are MNHNY and SVGAGI (reference sequence). V was clipped by 2 bases and J by 0 bases, with 13 bases between them. The CDR3 has 16 amino acids. The CDR3 nucleotides read TGTGCCAGCAGTTACGTCAGGGGCCTAATGAACACTGAAGCTTTCTTT. It translates to CASSYVRGLMNTEAFF.

The chain employs TRBV27 and TRBJ2-1, with a weak D call TRBD1 (5 bases). Per germline, CDR1 MNHEY and CDR2 SMNVEV (reference sequence). The V gene lost 6 bases and the J gene lost 2 bases, with 11 bases spanning the gap. The CDR3 totals 14 residues. The chain's CDR3 is CASSPGWAYNEQFF. The CDR3 region has the DNA TGTGCCAGCAGCCCAGGGTGGGCCTACAATGAGCAGTTCTTC.

The chain joins TRBV6-5 to TRBJ2-5, with a tentative D call TRBD1 (8 bases). Germline CDR1 MNHEY, CDR2 SVGAGI. The CDR3 spans 13 residues. The V end was cut by 11 bases, the J end by 4 bases, with 17 bases between. Here the CDR3 reads CAVTGGAGETQYF. CDR3 coding DNA: TGTGCCGTTACAGGGGGGGCCGGAGAGACCCAGTACTTC.

The chain has TRBV7-2 and TRBJ2-4; D not resolved. V lost 5 bases and J 0 bases, leaving 5 bases between the germline ends. Germline V lookup: CDR1 SGHTA, CDR2 FQGNSA. The CDR3 runs 13 residues. Here the CDR3 DNA reads TGTGCCAGCAGCCAGGCAGCCAAAAACATTCAGTACTTC. Its translation: CASSQAAKNIQYF.

This clone has a count of ten or more. The chain couples TRBV18 to TRBJ1-3; possible D gene TRBD1, 6 bases. The CDR3 consists of 18 residues. Trimming took 4 bases from V and 0 from J, leaving 19 bases between them. Looked up from germline, CDR1 is KGHSH and CDR2 is LQKENI. In DNA, the CDR3 is TGTGCCAGCTCACGATCTGGACAGATTTCACCCTCTGGAAACACCATATATTTT. Amino acid sequence: CASSRSGQISPSGNTIYF.

This clone appeared once. This could be a read error, since a much larger clone is one nucleotide away. The V call is TRBV14, the J call TRBJ2-7; possible D gene TRBD1, 6 bases. The CDR3 contains 13 residues. Germline V lookup: CDR1 SGHDN, CDR2 FVKESK. Between the trimmed V and J ends, which lost 6 bases and 0 bases, there was a span of 9 bases. The CDR3 loop is CASSPRGSYEQYF. In DNA form, the CDR3 reads TGTGCCAGCAGTCCCAGGGGCTCCTACGAGCAGTACTTC.

The CDR3 reads CASSLDPDTHGYTF. The DNA for the CDR3 is TGCGCCAGCAGCTTGGATCCCGACACCCACGGCTACACCTTC. J is TRBJ1-2 and V is TRBV5-1, with D unresolved. Germline V lookup: CDR1 SGHRS, CDR2 YFSETQ. The CDR3 runs to 14 residues. V was trimmed by 0 bases and J by 8 bases, leaving 14 bases between them.

This rearrangement joins TRBV6-6 to TRBJ2-7; D not resolved. This CDR3 has 15 residues. Germline-derived CDR1 and CDR2 are MNHNY and SVGAGI (reference sequence). The ends were cut back, 5 bases at V and 0 bases at J, with 14 bases in the middle. The CDR3 is CASSALSQSSYEQYF. The CDR3 DNA follows: TGTGCCAGCAGTGCCCTGAGTCAAAGCTCCTACGAGCAGTACTTC.

This clone was detected only once. The genes are TRBV19 and TRBJ1-6, with D maybe TRBD1 (6 bases). Germline V gives CDR1 LNHDA, CDR2 SQIVND (reference sequence). Trimming took off 4 bases at V and 2 bases at J, with 15 bases between the two ends. CDR3 length equals 17 residues. In nucleotides, the CDR3 is TGTGCCAGTAGTAACCCCCGACAGGCTCCCTATAATTCACCCCTCCACTTT. This translates into CASSNPRQAPYNSPLHF.

This sequence joins TRBV7-6 and TRBJ1-3, with a weak D call TRBD1 (5 bases). Germline values: CDR1 SGHVS, CDR2 FNYEAQ. The CDR3 totals 17 residues. With 1 base removed from V and 0 bases from J, the gap between germline ends came to 13 bases. CDR3 nucleotide sequence: TGTGCCAGCAGCTTAGGGACCTGGGGCTCCTCTGGAAACACCATATATTTT. Its protein is CASSLGTWGSSGNTIYF. Filled out from reference TRBV7-6 and TRBJ1-3, the complete variable domain reads GAGVSQSPRYKVTKRGQDVALRCDPISGHVSLYWYRQALGQGPEFLTYFNYEAQQDKSGLPNDRFSAERPEGSISTLTIQRTEQRDSAMYRCASSLGTWGSSGNTIYFGEGSWLTVV.

The sample holds one count of this clone. This sequence joins TRBV18 and TRBJ2-7, with D perhaps TRBD1 (7 bases). Germline lookup yields CDR1 KGHSH and CDR2 LQKENI. The CDR3 has 15 residues. The germline V and J ends were trimmed by 5 bases and 2 bases, with 16 bases remaining between them. The CDR3 nucleotides read TGTGCCAGCTCAGCTACCGCGGGACAGACCTACGAGCAGTACTTC. Translating gives CASSATAGQTYEQYF. Based on the CDR3 plus reference TRBV18 and TRBJ2-7, the full variable domain is NAGVMQNPRHLVRRRGQEARLRCSPMKGHSHVYWYRQLPEEGLKFMVYLQKENIIDESGMPKERFSAEFPKEGPSILRIQQVVRGDSAAYFCASSATAGQTYEQYFGPGTRLTVT.

This chain connects TRBV6-1 to TRBJ1-5, with TRBD1 matching over 7 bases. Trimming at V came to 6 bases and at J to 0 bases, leaving 11 bases not matched to a gene. The CDR3 totals 17 residues. The germline CDR1 and CDR2 sequences are MNHNS and SASEGT. DNA of the CDR3: TGTGCCAGCAGGGAATTGACAGGGCGATATAGCAATCAGCCCCAGCATTTT. Amino acid sequence: CASRELTGRYSNQPQHF.

The chain has TRBV18 and TRBJ1-2; D not certain. Germline V gives CDR1 KGHSH, CDR2 LQKENI. The germline V and J ends were trimmed by 1 base and 6 bases, with 9 bases remaining between them. The CDR3 consists of 13 residues. The CDR3 nucleotides read TGTGCCAGCTCACCACAGGCGGCGGATGGCTACACCTTC. This gives the protein CASSPQAADGYTF.

The V call is TRBV24-1, the J call TRBJ1-6; 10 nucleotides line up with TRBD1. This CDR3 comprises 18 residues. The germline V gene has CDR1 KGHDR and CDR2 SFDVKD. Trimming removed 4 bases from V and 7 bases from J; junction bases left unmatched: 12. CDR3 sequence reads: CATSEVLLGQGVNSPLHF. The CDR3 DNA reads as TGTGCCACCAGTGAAGTCTTGCTAGGACAGGGGGTAAATTCACCCCTCCACTTT.

The V call is TRBV27, the J call TRBJ1-5; 10 bases map to TRBD1. CDR1 and CDR2 (germline): MNHEY, SMNVEV (reference sequence). The trim removed 6 bases at V and 8 bases at J, leaving 16 bases unmatched. There are 17 residues in the CDR3. The CDR3 loop is CASSQVGTGAPQEPQHF. CDR3 DNA sequence: TGTGCCAGCAGCCAGGTGGGGACAGGGGCCCCTCAGGAGCCCCAGCATTTT.

The chain is built from TRBV7-2 and TRBJ2-3, with 10 bases that match TRBD2. The CDR3 is made up of 15 amino acids. The germline V gene encodes CDR1 SGHTA and CDR2 FQGNSA. J gave up 3 bases and V 4 bases, and 4 bases lay outside the gene matches. In nucleotides, the CDR3 is TGTGCCAGCAGCTCCGGGACTAGCGCTACAGATACGCAGTATTTT. This encodes CASSSGTSATDTQYF. The variable domain in full, with the rest retrieved from reference TRBV7-2 and TRBJ2-3, is GAGVSQSPSNKVTEKGKDVELRCDPISGHTALYWYRQSLGQGLEFLIYFQGNSAPDKSGLPSDRFSAERTGGSVSTLTIQRTQQEDSAVYLCASSSGTSATDTQYFGPGTRLTVL.

This clone was counted only a few times. The chain uses TRBV6-6 and TRBJ1-3, with TRBD1 as a possible D gene (5 bases). Trimming took off 5 bases at V and 0 bases at J, with 17 bases between the two ends. This CDR3 has 17 residues. Per the germline V gene, CDR1 is MNHNY and CDR2 is SVGAGI (reference sequence). CDR3 amino acids: CASSRRDRRFSGNTIYF. CDR3 nucleotide sequence: TGTGCCAGCAGTCGTCGTGACAGACGCTTCTCTGGAAACACCATATATTTT.

The V gene is TRBV3-1 (or the pseudogene TRBV3-2), the J gene TRBJ1-2, with D unresolved. Trimming shortened V by 4 bases and J by 4 bases, and 10 bases separated the two germline ends. From germline, CDR1 is LGHDT and CDR2 YNNKEL (reference sequence). This CDR3 is 13 amino acids long. The DNA of the CDR3 is TGTGCCAGCAGCCCCAGGCAAGCCTATGGCTACACCTTC. Protein sequence: CASSPRQAYGYTF.

V gene TRBV18 combines with J gene TRBJ1-6, with D unclear. Per the germline V gene, CDR1 is KGHSH and CDR2 is LQKENI. Trimming cost V 0 bases and J 6 bases, with 9 bases left between them. The CDR3 totals 15 residues. The CDR3, as DNA: TGTGCCAGCTCACCACCGGGTTCGGGTAATTCACCCCTCCACTTT. This codes for CASSPPGSGNSPLHF.

The CDR3 DNA follows: TGTGCCAGTAGTATAGATGGACAGGGAGGAACAGATACGCAGTATTTT. It specifies CASSIDGQGGTDTQYF. The chain employs TRBV19 and TRBJ2-3; TRBD1 matches at 8 bases. V lost 0 bases, J lost 3 bases, and 5 bases stayed unmatched. Germline lookup yields CDR1 LNHDA and CDR2 SQIVND (reference sequence). The CDR3 is 16 amino acids.

The chain employs TRBV28 and TRBJ1-2, with 12 bases that match TRBD1. V lost 6 bases, J lost 7 bases, and 6 bases stayed unmatched. In germline, CDR1 is MDHEN, CDR2 SYDVKM. CDR3 size: 14 residues. The CDR3 region is CASSPGQGALGYTF. The CDR3 DNA follows: TGTGCCAGCAGCCCGGGACAGGGGGCGCTTGGCTACACCTTC.

This clone was observed once. The V call is TRBV21-1, the J call TRBJ1-6; the D call TRBD1 from the table was never checked on the DNA. TRBV21-1 is a listed pseudogene. The CDR3 consists of 19 residues. The chain's CDR3 is CASSKALFVRSSYNSPLHF. The CDR3 bases are TGTGCCAGCAGCAAAGCGCTTTTTGTCCGCAGCTCCTATAATTCACCCCTCCACTTT.

This clone has a single count. V gene TRBV4-2 combines with J gene TRBJ2-7; 8 nucleotides align to TRBD2. CDR1 LGHNA and CDR2 YNFKEQ come from the germline V gene. V trimming: 4 bases; J trimming: 3 bases; junction bases outside the gene matches: 14. The CDR3 is 17 residues long. CDR3 sequence (DNA): TGTGCCAGCAGCCGTTTTGCGGGGGGACTCCTTAGCTACGAGCAGTACTTC. Translation: CASSRFAGGLLSYEQYF.

The chain combines TRBV18 with TRBJ1-5; no clear D gene. The CDR3 length is 14 residues. Trimming pared 2 bases from V and 2 bases from J, leaving 7 bases between. Per the germline V gene, CDR1 is KGHSH and CDR2 is LQKENI. Here the CDR3 DNA reads TGTGCCAGCTCACCATCAGCGGGCAATCAGCCCCAGCATTTT. Amino acids: CASSPSAGNQPQHF.

The chain links TRBV4-1 to TRBJ1-2; no clear D gene. The CDR3 runs to 15 residues. V was cut by 0 bases and J by 5 bases, with 13 bases left in between. Per the germline V gene, CDR1 is MGHRA and CDR2 is YSYEKL. The CDR3 DNA is TGCGCCAGCAGCCAAGATGACGGAACTAGGTATGGCTACACCTTC. Amino acids: CASSQDDGTRYGYTF.

The rearrangement links TRBV27 to TRBJ1-5, with D possibly TRBD1 on 6 matching bases. This CDR3 is 16 amino acids long. Germline V gives CDR1 MNHEY, CDR2 SMNVEV (reference sequence). V was shortened by 4 bases and J by 2 bases, with 15 bases between the two germline ends. CDR3 in amino acids: CASSSLTKGGNQPQHF. CDR3 in DNA: TGTGCCAGCAGTTCCCTAACAAAGGGGGGCAATCAGCCCCAGCATTTT.

This clone was seen more than once but under ten times. The chain combines TRBV2 with TRBJ1-2; possible D gene TRBD1, 6 bases. The CDR3 spans 14 residues. Trimming removed 6 bases at V and 0 bases at J, with 11 bases between. CDR1 SNHLY and CDR2 FYNNEI come from the germline V gene. In DNA form, the CDR3 reads TGTGCCAGCAGGGAACAGGGCGCTAACTATGGCTACACCTTC. Translating it yields CASREQGANYGYTF.

This chain connects TRBV27 to TRBJ2-3, with a weak D call TRBD2 (6 bases). The CDR3 consists of 14 residues. V lost 3 bases and J lost 6, with 13 bases in between. Germline V lookup: CDR1 MNHEY, CDR2 SMNVEV (reference sequence). The CDR3 loop is CASSFRRAEDTQYF. CDR3 bases: TGTGCCAGCAGTTTCAGGAGGGCCGAGGATACGCAGTATTTT.